The clone carrying this TCR beta chain was detected a few times. The source of the sample is a study of blood T cell repertoires in COVID-19. At the level of the study: There were acute and convalescent COVID-19 samples, and they came from the United States, Italy and Spain. T cells, B-cell-depleted T cells, or PBMCs supplied cDNA or gDNA.

Measured with immunoSEQ multiplex PCR; TCRdb has only the in-frame clones, and not every one. This sample carries about 160,000 clones, about 90% of them seen once, and the ten largest clones take about 5.7%. This clonotype originated in a man of 80 years or more with acute or convalescent COVID-19. The sequenced sample was peripheral blood.

The CDR3 sequence: CASSWGTSNQPQHF. CDR3 sequence (DNA): TGTGCCAGTAGTTGGGGCACGAGCAATCAGCCCCAGCATTTT. The chain combines TRBV19 with TRBJ1-5; weak D call: TRBD1 (5 bases). The CDR3 consists of 14 residues. V was trimmed by 5 bases and J by 1 base, leaving 9 bases between them. Germline assignment: CDR1 LNHDA and CDR2 SQIVND (reference sequence).